This T cell receptor (beta chain) was documented in a study of CD8 T cells in Susac syndrome. Study summary: Patients with Susac syndrome were, at the time of blood collection, therapy-naive, maintained on corticosteroids, or maintained on intravenous immunoglobulin alone.

RNA, at about 0.45 to 1 ug, was reverse transcribed with random hexamers. TCRdb called the immunoSEQ multiplex PCR reads again in MiXCR, with one record for every CDR3 protein. The table includes 160,000 or so distinct CDR3 sequences, 94% detected once. With 4 bases removed from V and 4 bases from J, the gap between germline ends came to 12 bases. This CDR3 is built from 14 residues. Germline V gene sequence: CDR1 SGDLS, CDR2 YYNGEE. Patients with Susac syndrome met diagnostic criteria defined recently for definite or probable disease. The source is a human donor with Susac syndrome. The genes are TRBV9 and TRBJ2-1; D possibly uses TRBD1 or TRBD2 (5 bases each). The source material was CD4+ T cells from PBMCs. Here the CDR3 reads CASSPEGSYNEQFF. The DNA for the CDR3 is TGTGCCAGCAGCCCAGAGGGGAGTTACAATGAGCAGTTCTTC.